The T cell receptor beta chain described here comes from a study of blood T cell repertoires in COVID-19. Clones were sequenced by immunoSEQ multiplex PCR, and TCRdb holds only the in-frame ones, with some missing. The table records some 180,000 clones, approximately 79% of them present only once. The TCR was taken from a woman in her sixties with acute COVID-19. Input material: PBMCs or T cells enriched from blood (not recorded which).

CDR3 loop: CASSLRGLAGGTDTQYF. The CDR3 DNA reads as TGCGCCAGCAGCCTACGAGGACTAGCGGGAGGCACAGATACGCAGTATTTT. The J gene is TRBJ2-3, the V gene TRBV4-3, with 13 bases lining up with TRBD2. Germline CDR1 reads LGHNA; CDR2 reads YSLEER. The CDR3 runs to 17 residues. Losses at the gene ends were 4 bases for V and 1 base for J; bases not matched to a gene: 5.